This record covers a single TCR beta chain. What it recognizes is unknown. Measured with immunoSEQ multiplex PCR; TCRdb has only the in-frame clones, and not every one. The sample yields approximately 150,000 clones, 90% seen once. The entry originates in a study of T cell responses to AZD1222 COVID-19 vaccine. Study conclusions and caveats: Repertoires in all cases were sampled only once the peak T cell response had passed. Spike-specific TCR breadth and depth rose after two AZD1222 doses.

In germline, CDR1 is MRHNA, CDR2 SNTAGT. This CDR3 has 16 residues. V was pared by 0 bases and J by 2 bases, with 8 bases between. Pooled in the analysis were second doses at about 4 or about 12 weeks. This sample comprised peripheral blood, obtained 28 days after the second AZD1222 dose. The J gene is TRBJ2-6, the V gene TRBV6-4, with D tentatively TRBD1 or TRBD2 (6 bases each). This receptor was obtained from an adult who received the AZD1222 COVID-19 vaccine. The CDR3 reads CASSDSRGAGANVLTF. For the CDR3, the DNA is TGTGCCAGCAGTGACTCGAGGGGGGCTGGGGCCAACGTCCTGACTTTC.